The 21 T cell receptor beta chains given below trace back to one sample, sequenced in a study of patients and donors after allogeneic stem cell transplantation (dated by TCRdb to the early 2020s). Library prep was done by RT-PCR. Sequencing relied on a NextSeq 550. TCRdb trimmed public reads at Q25 via fastp, called clones via MiXCR and kept in-frame beta chains. Rows with a matching CDR3 protein are joined into one entry that keeps the most common DNA and genes. Recorded for this sample are tens of thousands of distinct CDR3 sequences; roughly 5.1% of them occurred a single time. The ten largest clones take up 2.6% of the sample. Sequences were obtained from blood, either unsorted or a sorted T cell fraction (not recorded which). The origin of the receptors is a human donor who was either an allogeneic HSCT recipient or a stem cell or donor lymphocyte infusion donor (not recorded which). It is not recorded whose cells these are; they may come from a transplant donor.

Ten or more counts support this clonotype. The chain has TRBV7-9 and TRBJ1-4, with D uncertain. The germline V and J ends were trimmed by 3 bases and 8 bases, with 10 bases remaining between them. Germline CDR1 reads SEHNR; CDR2 reads FQNEAQ (reference sequence). The CDR3 totals 13 residues. The CDR3 DNA reads TGTGCCAGCAGCTTTTCGGGAAACGAAAAACTGTTTTTT. Residues: CASSFSGNEKLFF. The whole variable domain, remainder taken from reference TRBV7-9 and TRBJ1-4, is DTGVSQNPRHKITKRGQNVTFRCDPISEHNRLYWYRQTLGQGPEFLTYFQNEAQLEKSRLLSDRFSAERPKGSFSTLEIQRTEQGDSAMYLCASSFSGNEKLFFGSGTQLSVL.

This clonotype was detected ten times or more. The V gene is TRBV4-1, the J gene TRBJ2-1; possible D gene TRBD1, 5 bases. The CDR3 has 14 residues. V shed 1 base and J shed 10 bases, with 14 bases lying between them. Germline values: CDR1 MGHRA, CDR2 YSYEKL. The CDR3 region is CASSQVQGVLEQFF. The CDR3 region has the DNA TGCGCCAGCAGCCAAGTGCAGGGCGTGTTGGAGCAGTTCTTC.

In this sample, this clonotype turned up a few times. This sequence joins TRBV19 and TRBJ1-1, with TRBD1 matching over 9 bases. The trim removed 5 bases at V and 6 bases at J, leaving 10 bases unmatched. Germline CDR1 LNHDA, CDR2 SQIVND (reference sequence). The CDR3 runs 15 residues. In DNA, the CDR3 is TGTGCCAGTAGTCCCCTAGCGGGACAGGGATCTGAAGCTTTCTTT. It specifies CASSPLAGQGSEAFF.

This clonotype was observed a handful of times. V and J are TRBV5-1 and TRBJ1-1; D may be TRBD1 (5 bases). This CDR3 spans 15 amino acids. V was pared by 3 bases and J by 1 base, with 13 bases between. Germline V gives CDR1 SGHRS, CDR2 YFSETQ. This chain's CDR3 is CASSSSGGGNTEAFF. The CDR3 nucleotides are TGCGCCAGCAGCTCGTCAGGTGGGGGGAACACTGAAGCTTTCTTT.

This clonotype was recorded at least ten times. V gene TRBV9 combines with J gene TRBJ2-3; 10 bases agree with TRBD2. Germline V gene data show CDR1 as SGDLS and CDR2 as YYNGEE. The junction had 9 bases not matched to a gene; V was cut back by 0 bases and J by 5 bases. The CDR3 has 17 amino acids. This CDR3 reads CASSVGFLAGAGDTQYF. The CDR3, as DNA: TGTGCCAGCAGCGTAGGCTTCCTAGCGGGGGCTGGAGATACGCAGTATTTT.

This clonotype was picked up a small number of times. The V gene is TRBV19, the J gene TRBJ2-4; either TRBD1 or TRBD2 may supply D (5 bases each). Looked up from germline, CDR1 is LNHDA and CDR2 is SQIVND (reference sequence). This CDR3 has 16 amino acids. The V and J ends lost 1 base and 7 bases respectively, with 17 bases between them. In nucleotides, the CDR3 is TGTGCCAGTAGTATAGGAGTCGGGACCGGCGGGAACATTCAGTACTTC. It is translated as CASSIGVGTGGNIQYF.

This clonotype has ten or more counts. As DNA, the CDR3 is TGTGCCAGCAGTTTAGAGATGCGTGGGAGATCCTACGAGCAGTACTTC. This codes for CASSLEMRGRSYEQYF. The rearrangement links TRBV28 to TRBJ2-7, with D perhaps TRBD2 (5 bases). Per the germline V gene, CDR1 is MDHEN and CDR2 is SYDVKM. This CDR3 spans 16 amino acids. V lost 2 bases to trimming and J lost 1 base, with 15 bases between them.

This clonotype was observed many times. The V and J genes are TRBV7-9 and TRBJ2-1, with D possibly TRBD1 on 6 matching bases. Trimming cost V 1 base and J 15 bases, with 10 bases left between them. The CDR3 covers 11 residues. Germline-derived CDR1 and CDR2 are SEHNR and FQNEAQ (reference sequence). The CDR3 is CASSLEGTRFF. Written as DNA, the CDR3 is TGTGCCAGCAGCTTAGAAGGGACAAGGTTCTTC.

The chain has TRBV7-3 and TRBJ2-3, with a tentative D call TRBD2 (6 bases). V gave up 4 bases and J gave up 4 bases, with 9 bases separating them. Germline V gene lookup returns CDR1 SGHTA and CDR2 FQGTGA. The CDR3 covers 13 residues. The CDR3 bases are TGTGCCAGCAGCTCGGACTATTCAGATACGCAGTATTTT. It yields the protein CASSSDYSDTQYF.

This chain connects TRBV19 to TRBJ1-1, with D tentatively TRBD1 (6 bases). Germline values: CDR1 LNHDA, CDR2 SQIVND (reference sequence). CDR3 size: 14 residues. Trimming took off 4 bases at V and 3 bases at J, with 12 bases between the two ends. DNA for the CDR3: TGTGCCAGTAGTAAAACAGGGCACGACACTGAAGCTTTCTTT. Protein product: CASSKTGHDTEAFF. The full variable domain, completed using reference TRBV19 and TRBJ1-1, is DGGITQSPKYLFRKEGQNVTLSCEQNLNHDAMYWYRQDPGQGLRLIYYSQIVNDFQKGDIAEGYSVSREKKESFPLTVTSAQKNPTAFYLCASSKTGHDTEAFFGQGTRLTVV.

This clonotype was picked up many times. The chain uses TRBV6-5 and TRBJ1-2, with D possibly being TRBD1 (6 bases). The CDR3 is made up of 14 amino acids. Looked up from germline, CDR1 is MNHEY and CDR2 is SVGAGI. Trimming cost V 0 bases and J 8 bases, with 13 bases left between them. CDR3 DNA sequence: TGTGCCAGCAGTTACTCGGCGGGGGCCGGGGGCTACACCTTC. Translated: CASSYSAGAGGYTF.

The chain links TRBV30 to TRBJ2-1; D call uncertain. V shed 0 bases and J shed 8 bases, with 5 bases lying between them. Germline assignment: CDR1 GTSNPN and CDR2 SVGIG (reference sequence). The length of the CDR3 is 11 residues. The CDR3 nucleotides are TGTGCCTGGAGTGTAAAATATGAGCAGTTCTTC. Its translation: CAWSVKYEQFF. Supplemented by reference TRBV30 and TRBJ2-1, the full variable domain reads SQTIHQWPATLVQPVGSPLSLECTVEGTSNPNLYWYRQAAGRGLQLLFYSVGIGQISSEVPQNLSASRPQDRQFILSSKKLLLSDSGFYLCAWSVKYEQFFGPGTRLTVL.

There are many counts of this clonotype. V and J are TRBV12-3 or TRBV12-4 and TRBJ1-4; D unresolved. The length of the CDR3 is 14 residues. Trimming took off 3 bases at V and 0 bases at J, with 5 bases between the two ends. CDR3 sequence: CASSFRTTNEKLFF. The CDR3 bases are TGTGCCAGCAGTTTTCGAACAACTAATGAAAAACTGTTTTTT.

This clonotype was counted only a few times. This chain connects TRBV7-3 to TRBJ2-3; D perhaps matches TRBD2 (7 bases). CDR1 SGHTA and CDR2 FQGTGA come from the germline V gene. V lost 3 bases and J 3 bases, leaving 13 bases between the germline ends. The CDR3 covers 15 residues. CDR3 in amino acids: CASSLRGRETDTQYF. DNA for the CDR3: TGTGCCAGCAGCTTGCGGGGGCGCGAAACAGATACGCAGTATTTT. Using reference TRBV7-3 and TRBJ2-3 for the parts outside the CDR3, the full variable domain is GAGVSQTPSNKVTEKGKYVELRCDPISGHTALYWYRQSLGQGPEFLIYFQGTGAADDSGLPNDRFFAVRPEGSVSTLKIQRTERGDSAVYLCASSLRGRETDTQYFGPGTRLTVL.

This clonotype was counted ten times or more. V is TRBV29-1 and J is TRBJ1-3; D is undetermined. The germline V gene has CDR1 SQVTM and CDR2 ANQGSEA. The CDR3 sequence is 13 residues long. The V end was cut by 5 bases, the J end by 0 bases, with 8 bases between. CDR3 loop: CSVKGSSGNTIYF. The CDR3 DNA follows: TGCAGCGTTAAGGGAAGCTCTGGAAACACCATATATTTT.

This clonotype was counted many times. This chain connects TRBV3-1 to TRBJ1-2; no clear D gene. Germline V gene data show CDR1 as LGHDT and CDR2 as YNNKEL (reference sequence). The CDR3 is made up of 13 amino acids. With 4 bases removed from V and 7 bases from J, the gap between germline ends came to 13 bases. DNA for the CDR3: TGTGCCAGCAGCCCCCCCTCTGACCTTGGCTACACCTTC. This codes for CASSPPSDLGYTF.

This clonotype was seen at least ten times. The gene calls are TRBV5-6 and TRBJ1-1; no clear D. The CDR3 has 16 amino acids. V lost 2 bases and J lost 1, with 15 bases in between. Germline-derived CDR1 and CDR2 are SGHDT and YYEEEE. In DNA, the CDR3 is TGTGCCAGCAGCTTTCGTGTTGGGCAGACGAACACTGAAGCTTTCTTT. It encodes CASSFRVGQTNTEAFF.

V usage is TRBV5-4 and J usage is TRBJ2-7, with D possibly matching TRBD1 (5 bases). The CDR3 consists of 13 residues. Germline V lookup: CDR1 SGHNT, CDR2 YYREEE (reference sequence). V lost 0 bases, J lost 6 bases, and 10 bases lay in between. The CDR3 region is CASSLAGSVEQYF. In DNA form, the CDR3 reads TGTGCCAGCAGCTTGGCAGGGTCCGTCGAGCAGTACTTC.

The table lists this clonotype with a few counts. This chain uses TRBV5-1 with TRBJ2-5; the match to TRBD2 covers 8 bases. The CDR3 has 15 residues. J gave up 5 bases and V 2 bases, and 8 bases lay outside the gene matches. The germline CDR1 and CDR2 sequences are SGHRS and YFSETQ. CDR3 sequence (DNA): TGCGCCAGCAGCTTCCCGGGGACTAGTGTCGAGACCCAGTACTTC. It is translated as CASSFPGTSVETQYF.

This clonotype has ten or more counts. The rearrangement joins TRBV5-1 to TRBJ2-7, with 8 nucleotides matching TRBD2. Germline-derived CDR1 and CDR2 are SGHRS and YFSETQ. The CDR3 contains 14 residues. V lost 0 bases to trimming and J lost 4 bases; unmatched junction nucleotides: 3. The CDR3 DNA follows: TGCGCCAGCAGCTTGGGCACTAGCGGATACGAGCAGTACTTC. Amino acids: CASSLGTSGYEQYF.

The gene calls are TRBV28 and TRBJ2-3; D gene uncertain. Germline V gene sequence: CDR1 MDHEN, CDR2 SYDVKM. V gave up 1 base and J gave up 3 bases, with 8 bases separating them. The CDR3 is 14 amino acids. The DNA for the CDR3 is TGTGCCAGCAGTTTATATGGGAAGACAGATACGCAGTATTTT. This sequence encodes CASSLYGKTDTQYF.